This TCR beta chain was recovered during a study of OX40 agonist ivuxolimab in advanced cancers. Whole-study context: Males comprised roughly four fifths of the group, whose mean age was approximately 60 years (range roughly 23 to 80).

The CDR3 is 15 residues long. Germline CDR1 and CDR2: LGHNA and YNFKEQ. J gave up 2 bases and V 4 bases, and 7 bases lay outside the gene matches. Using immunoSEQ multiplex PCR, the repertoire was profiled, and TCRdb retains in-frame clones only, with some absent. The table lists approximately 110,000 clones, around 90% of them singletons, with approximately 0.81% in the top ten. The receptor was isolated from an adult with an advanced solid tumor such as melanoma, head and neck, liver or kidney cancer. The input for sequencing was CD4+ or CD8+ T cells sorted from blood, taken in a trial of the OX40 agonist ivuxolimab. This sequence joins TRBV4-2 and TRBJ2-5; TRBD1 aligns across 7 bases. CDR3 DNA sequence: TGTGCCAGCAGCCGCCATCGGGACAGTCAAGAGACCCAGTACTTC. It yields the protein CASSRHRDSQETQYF.